These 22 T cell receptor beta chains were sequenced from one sample in a study of neurological immune-mediated disorders. TCRdb ran MiXCR on the 5' RACE reads and lists one entry per CDR3 protein. The sample has 50,000 to 75,000 distinct CDR3 sequences, roughly 13% seen once. Sequenced material: PBMCs. The receptors were sampled from a woman aged 60-75 years with HTLV-1-associated myelopathy (HAM/TSP).

This clonotype was seen many times. The J gene is TRBJ2-1, the V gene TRBV5-1; 10 bases match TRBD2. Trimming at V came to 0 bases and at J to 0 bases, leaving 3 bases not matched to a gene. CDR3 size: 17 residues. Germline CDR1 reads SGHRS; CDR2 reads YFSETQ. The CDR3 bases are TGCGCCAGCAGCTTGGAGGCTAGCGGGAGCTCCTACAATGAGCAGTTCTTC. This codes for CASSLEASGSSYNEQFF.

This clonotype was counted at least ten times. This chain uses TRBV10-3 with TRBJ2-1, with TRBD2 as a possible D gene (5 bases). V lost 3 bases, J lost 0 bases, and 9 bases lay in between. The CDR3 contains 15 residues. The germline CDR1 and CDR2 sequences are ENHRY and SYGVKD. DNA for the CDR3: TGTGCCATCAGTGATGGGAGAAGCTCCTACAATGAGCAGTTCTTC. Translated, it gives CAISDGRSSYNEQFF.

This clonotype is categorized as medium-sized. The rearrangement links TRBV5-6 to TRBJ2-2; 9 bases fit TRBD2. This CDR3 has 15 amino acids. The trim removed 0 bases at V and 4 bases at J, leaving 1 base unmatched. Germline values: CDR1 SGHDT, CDR2 YYEEEE. The CDR3 bases are TGTGCCAGCAGCTTGGGACTAGCGGCCACCGGGGAGCTGTTTTTT. It translates to CASSLGLAATGELFF.

This clonotype was detected only a few times. This chain links TRBV27 with TRBJ2-2; 12 bases match TRBD2. V lost 5 bases to trimming and J lost 4 bases; unmatched junction nucleotides: 5. Germline V gives CDR1 MNHEY, CDR2 SMNVEV (reference sequence). The length of the CDR3 is 16 residues. The CDR3, as DNA: TGTGCCAGCAGTGTACTAGCGGGAGGCGCCACCGGGGAGCTGTTTTTT. Protein product: CASSVLAGGATGELFF.

This clonotype came up many times. This chain connects TRBV5-1 to TRBJ2-1; no definite D call. The CDR3 loop spans 15 amino acids. CDR1 is SGHRS, CDR2 YFSETQ, per germline. Trimming removed 1 base at V and 5 bases at J, with 13 bases between. CDR3 nucleotides: TGCGCCAGCAGCTTGCAGCGTCTGGAAAACAATGAGCAGTTCTTC. It translates to CASSLQRLENNEQFF.

This clonotype was recorded at least ten times. The chain uses TRBV20-1 and TRBJ2-5, with 9 bases matching TRBD1. V trimming: 5 bases; J trimming: 6 bases; junction bases outside the gene matches: 13. Germline CDR1 reads DFQATT; CDR2 reads SNEGSKA (reference sequence). The CDR3 runs to 15 residues. CDR3 region: CSAGRQGGVEKTQYF. CDR3 in DNA: TGCAGTGCTGGAAGACAGGGGGGTGTTGAAAAGACCCAGTACTTC.

Of note for this clonotype: A much larger clone is a single base away; this may be a read error. V gene TRBV28 combines with J gene TRBJ2-5, with D possibly being TRBD2 (5 bases). The CDR3 has 14 amino acids. The germline CDR1 and CDR2 sequences are MDHEN and SYDVKM. Trimming shortened V by 5 bases and J by 5 bases, and 15 bases separated the two germline ends. The CDR3: CASSPGGWRETQYF. The CDR3 DNA sequence: TGTGCCAGCAGTCCGGGCGGATGGAGGGAGACCCAGTACTTC.

J is TRBJ2-2 and V is TRBV29-1; 8 nucleotides line up with TRBD1. This CDR3 region has 15 residues. The germline CDR1 and CDR2 sequences are SQVTM and ANQGSEA. Losses at the gene ends were 6 bases for V and 0 bases for J; bases not matched to a gene: 6. The CDR3 protein is CSVITGGTNTGELFF. CDR3 DNA sequence: TGCAGCGTCATAACAGGGGGAACGAACACCGGGGAGCTGTTTTTT.

Ten or more counts support this clonotype. The genes are TRBV5-1 and TRBJ1-1; 7 nucleotides line up with TRBD1. Per germline, CDR1 SGHRS and CDR2 YFSETQ. The CDR3 is 18 amino acids. Losses at the gene ends were 0 bases for V and 3 bases for J; bases not matched to a gene: 14. Here the CDR3 reads CASSLGSRGIFWDTEAFF. CDR3 nucleotide sequence: TGCGCCAGCAGCTTGGGATCCAGGGGGATTTTTTGGGACACTGAAGCTTTCTTT.

This clonotype was counted ten times or more. The V gene is TRBV20-1, the J gene TRBJ2-7; D is perhaps TRBD1 or TRBD2 (5 bases each). The CDR3 totals 14 residues. Per the germline V gene, CDR1 is DFQATT and CDR2 is SNEGSKA (reference sequence). V was shortened by 0 bases and J by 2 bases, with 11 bases between the two germline ends. CDR3 region: CSARDPGPTYEQYF. In nucleotides, the CDR3 is TGCAGTGCTAGAGATCCGGGACCTACCTACGAGCAGTACTTC.

This clonotype occurred many times. The rearrangement uses TRBV7-9 and TRBJ2-5, with D possibly being TRBD2 (5 bases). V dropped 1 base and J dropped 2 bases, with 11 bases sitting between them. The CDR3 runs to 15 residues. In germline, CDR1 is SEHNR, CDR2 FQNEAQ (reference sequence). CDR3 coding DNA: TGTGCCAGCAGCTTAGAGTCGGGGTATCAAGAGACCCAGTACTTC. This codes for CASSLESGYQETQYF.

This clonotype was counted at least ten times. This rearrangement joins TRBV12-3 or TRBV12-4 to TRBJ2-1; TRBD2 matches 12 bases. V lost 3 bases and J lost 9; bases outside the gene matches: 9. The CDR3 runs 16 residues. CDR3 protein: CASSFLAGGPRGEQFF. The DNA for the CDR3 is TGTGCCAGCAGTTTCCTAGCGGGAGGGCCGAGGGGTGAGCAGTTCTTC.

This clonotype was seen at least ten times. J is TRBJ2-7 and V is TRBV20-1; D tentatively fits TRBD1 or TRBD2 (5 bases each). CDR3 size: 14 residues. Germline V gene sequence: CDR1 DFQATT, CDR2 SNEGSKA (reference sequence). V dropped 0 bases and J dropped 1 base, with 10 bases sitting between them. CDR3 sequence (DNA): TGCAGTGCTAGAGATCGGGACCGGTCCTACGAGCAGTACTTC. It encodes CSARDRDRSYEQYF.

The chain recombines TRBV6-1 with TRBJ1-4, with a weak D call TRBD1 (5 bases). This CDR3 spans 14 amino acids. The ends were cut back, 6 bases at V and 3 bases at J, with 11 bases in the middle. Germline V lookup: CDR1 MNHNS, CDR2 SASEGT. The CDR3 coding sequence is TGTGCCAGCAGAAGAACAGGATCTAATGAAAAACTGTTTTTT. Residues: CASRRTGSNEKLFF.

There are many counts of this clonotype. The genes are TRBV7-8 and TRBJ2-1; 9 positions agree with TRBD2. The V segment lost 0 bases and the J segment 7 bases; nucleotides outside the gene matches: 13. In germline, CDR1 is SGHVS, CDR2 FQNEAQ. There are 18 residues in the CDR3. Here the CDR3 DNA reads TGTGCCAGCAGCTTAGCTACACGGGCGGGAGGGGTCCCTAATGAGCAGTTCTTC. This codes for CASSLATRAGGVPNEQFF.

This clonotype showed up many times. The V gene is TRBV5-1, the J gene TRBJ2-3; 7 positions match TRBD1. V shed 2 bases, J shed 0 bases, and the junction held 6 bases outside the gene matches. This CDR3 is 16 amino acids long. CDR1 is SGHRS, CDR2 YFSETQ, per germline. The CDR3 is CASSLIGGYSTDTQYF. Here the CDR3 DNA reads TGCGCCAGCAGCTTAATAGGGGGCTATAGCACAGATACGCAGTATTTT.

This clonotype was observed at least ten times. This chain links TRBV7-2 with TRBJ2-5; D is ambiguous. Trimming shortened V by 2 bases and J by 2 bases, and 12 bases separated the two germline ends. This CDR3 has 15 residues. Germline values: CDR1 SGHTA, CDR2 FQGNSA. The CDR3 is CASSLSVAGQETQYF. CDR3 DNA sequence: TGTGCCAGCAGCTTATCTGTAGCAGGACAAGAGACCCAGTACTTC. The full variable domain, rest sourced from reference TRBV7-2 and TRBJ2-5, is GAGVSQSPSNKVTEKGKDVELRCDPISGHTALYWYRQSLGQGLEFLIYFQGNSAPDKSGLPSDRFSAERTGGSVSTLTIQRTQQEDSAVYLCASSLSVAGQETQYFGPGTRLLVL.

This clonotype has a count of ten or more. V is TRBV20-1 and J is TRBJ2-3; D possibly corresponds to TRBD1 (7 bases). Deletions cut 5 bases from V and 0 bases from J, with 12 bases between. Germline CDR1 reads DFQATT; CDR2 reads SNEGSKA (reference sequence). The CDR3 contains 14 residues. The CDR3 loop reads CSARQGGSTDTQYF. In DNA form, the CDR3 reads TGCAGTGCTCGACAGGGAGGCAGCACAGATACGCAGTATTTT.

This clonotype was detected a few times. This chain uses TRBV12-3 or TRBV12-4 with TRBJ2-5, with a tentative D call TRBD1 (5 bases). The CDR3 loop spans 13 amino acids. The V and J ends lost 3 bases and 5 bases respectively, with 10 bases between them. CDR3 residues: CASSFGQGETQYF. The DNA for the CDR3 is TGTGCCAGCAGTTTCGGGCAGGGCGAGACCCAGTACTTC.

This clonotype was seen at least ten times. This chain uses TRBV5-1 with TRBJ1-6; tentatively, D is TRBD1 (6 bases). The CDR3 runs to 17 residues. The V end was cut by 5 bases, the J end by 5 bases, with 20 bases between. CDR1 is SGHRS, CDR2 YFSETQ, per germline. DNA for the CDR3: TGCGCCAGCAGTCGATGGACGGGGGGCTCTAATAATTCACCCCTCCACTTT. Translating it yields CASSRWTGGSNNSPLHF. The entire variable domain, with the rest obtained from reference TRBV5-1 and TRBJ1-6, is as follows: KAGVTQTPRYLIKTRGQQVTLSCSPISGHRSVSWYQQTPGQGLQFLFEYFSETQRNKGNFPGRFSGRQFSNSRSEMNVSTLELGDSALYLCASSRWTGGSNNSPLHFGNGTRLTVT.

This clonotype was seen many times. The CDR3, as DNA: TGTGCCAGCAGTTTAAAGGGTCGTTCCCGGCATTTT. Its translation is CASSLKGRSRHF. This chain joins TRBV12-3 or TRBV12-4 and TRBJ1-5; D remains ambiguous. Deletions cut 2 bases from V and 15 bases from J, with 14 bases between. The CDR3 runs 12 residues.

This clonotype was counted many times. This sequence joins TRBV7-3 and TRBJ2-5; D is uncertain. Germline V gives CDR1 SGHTA, CDR2 FQGTGA. The V end was cut by 2 bases, the J end by 3 bases, with 7 bases between. The CDR3 spans 13 residues. CDR3 protein: CASSLEPEETQYF. Written as DNA, the CDR3 is TGTGCCAGCAGCTTAGAACCTGAAGAGACCCAGTACTTC.